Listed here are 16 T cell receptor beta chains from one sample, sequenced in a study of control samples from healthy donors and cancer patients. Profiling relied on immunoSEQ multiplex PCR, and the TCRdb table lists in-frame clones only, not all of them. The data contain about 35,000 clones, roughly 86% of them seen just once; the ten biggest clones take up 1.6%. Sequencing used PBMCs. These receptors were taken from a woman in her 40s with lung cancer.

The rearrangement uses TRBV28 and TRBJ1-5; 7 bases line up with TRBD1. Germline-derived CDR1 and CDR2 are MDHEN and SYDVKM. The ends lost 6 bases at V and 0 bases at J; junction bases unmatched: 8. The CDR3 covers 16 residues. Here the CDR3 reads CASRTFYRGSNQPQHF. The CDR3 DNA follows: TGTGCCAGCAGAACCTTTTACAGGGGTAGCAATCAGCCCCAGCATTTT.

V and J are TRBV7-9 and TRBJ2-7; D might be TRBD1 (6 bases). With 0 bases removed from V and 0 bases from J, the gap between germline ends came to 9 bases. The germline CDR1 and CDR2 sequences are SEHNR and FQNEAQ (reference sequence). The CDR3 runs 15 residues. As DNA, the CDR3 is TGTGCCAGCAGCTTAGCGGGGGCCAGCTCCTACGAGCAGTACTTC. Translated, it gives CASSLAGASSYEQYF.

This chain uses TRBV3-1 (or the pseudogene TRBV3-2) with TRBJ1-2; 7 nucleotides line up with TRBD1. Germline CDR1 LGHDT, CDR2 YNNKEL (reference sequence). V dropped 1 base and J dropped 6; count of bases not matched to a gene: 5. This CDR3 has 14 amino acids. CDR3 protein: CASSQGDRAHGYTF. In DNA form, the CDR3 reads TGTGCCAGCAGCCAAGGAGACAGGGCCCATGGCTACACCTTC.

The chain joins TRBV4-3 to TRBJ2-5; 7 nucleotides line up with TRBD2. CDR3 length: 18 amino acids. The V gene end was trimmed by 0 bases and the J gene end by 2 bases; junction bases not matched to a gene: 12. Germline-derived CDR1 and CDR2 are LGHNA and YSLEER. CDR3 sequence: CASSQEWLPGGGQETQYF. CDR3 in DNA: TGCGCCAGCAGCCAAGAATGGTTGCCCGGGGGAGGGCAAGAGACCCAGTACTTC.

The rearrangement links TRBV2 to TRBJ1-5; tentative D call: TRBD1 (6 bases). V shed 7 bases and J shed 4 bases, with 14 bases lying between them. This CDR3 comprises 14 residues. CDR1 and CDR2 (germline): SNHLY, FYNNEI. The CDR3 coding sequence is TGTGCCAGCAACGGGGGCTTCGGGAATCAGCCCCAGCATTTT. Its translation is CASNGGFGNQPQHF.

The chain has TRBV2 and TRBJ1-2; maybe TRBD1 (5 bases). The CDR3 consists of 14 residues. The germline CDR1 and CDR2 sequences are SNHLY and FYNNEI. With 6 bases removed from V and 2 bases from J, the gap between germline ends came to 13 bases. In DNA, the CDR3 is TGTGCCAGCAGGATCTCCGGGACGAACTATGGCTACACCTTC. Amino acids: CASRISGTNYGYTF.

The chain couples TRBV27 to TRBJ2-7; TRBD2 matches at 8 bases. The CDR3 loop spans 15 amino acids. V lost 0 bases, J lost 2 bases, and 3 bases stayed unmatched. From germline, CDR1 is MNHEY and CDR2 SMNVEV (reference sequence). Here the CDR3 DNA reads TGTGCCAGCAGTTTATCGGGCGGGGGGACCTACGAGCAGTACTTC. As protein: CASSLSGGGTYEQYF.

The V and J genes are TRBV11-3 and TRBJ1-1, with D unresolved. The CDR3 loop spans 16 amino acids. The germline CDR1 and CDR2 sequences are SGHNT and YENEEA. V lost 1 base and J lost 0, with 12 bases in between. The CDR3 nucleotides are TGTGCCAGCAGCTTAGGGCGGAAAGTTATGAACACTGAAGCTTTCTTT. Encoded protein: CASSLGRKVMNTEAFF.

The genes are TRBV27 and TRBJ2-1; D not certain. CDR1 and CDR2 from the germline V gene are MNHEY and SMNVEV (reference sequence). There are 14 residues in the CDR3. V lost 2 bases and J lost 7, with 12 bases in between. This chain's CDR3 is CASSLTSPGNEQFF. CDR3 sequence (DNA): TGTGCCAGCAGTTTAACCTCCCCTGGAAATGAGCAGTTCTTC.

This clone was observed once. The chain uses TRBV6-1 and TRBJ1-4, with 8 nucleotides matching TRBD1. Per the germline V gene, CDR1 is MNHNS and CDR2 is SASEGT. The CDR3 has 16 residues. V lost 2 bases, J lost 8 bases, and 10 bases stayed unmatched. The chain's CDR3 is CASSEIQDRGYEKLFF. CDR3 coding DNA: TGTGCCAGCAGTGAAATACAAGACAGGGGCTACGAAAAACTGTTTTTT.

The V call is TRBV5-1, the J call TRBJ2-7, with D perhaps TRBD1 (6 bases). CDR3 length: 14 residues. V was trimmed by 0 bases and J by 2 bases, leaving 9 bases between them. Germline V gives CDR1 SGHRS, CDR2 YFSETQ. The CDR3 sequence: CASSLATGPYEQYF. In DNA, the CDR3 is TGCGCCAGCAGCTTGGCGACAGGCCCCTACGAGCAGTACTTC.

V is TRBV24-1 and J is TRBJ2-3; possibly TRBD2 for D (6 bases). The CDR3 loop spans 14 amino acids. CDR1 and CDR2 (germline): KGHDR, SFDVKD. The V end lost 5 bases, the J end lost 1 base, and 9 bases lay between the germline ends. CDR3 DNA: TGTGCCACCAGTGGGAGGGGAGGCACAGATACGCAGTATTTT. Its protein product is CATSGRGGTDTQYF.

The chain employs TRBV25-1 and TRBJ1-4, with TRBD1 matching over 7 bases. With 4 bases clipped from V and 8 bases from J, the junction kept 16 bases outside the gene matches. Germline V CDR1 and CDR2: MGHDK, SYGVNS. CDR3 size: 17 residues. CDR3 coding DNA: TGTGCCAGCAGTGCAACCCTCGGGGAGGGGGCGAGAGAAAAACTGTTTTTT. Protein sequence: CASSATLGEGAREKLFF.

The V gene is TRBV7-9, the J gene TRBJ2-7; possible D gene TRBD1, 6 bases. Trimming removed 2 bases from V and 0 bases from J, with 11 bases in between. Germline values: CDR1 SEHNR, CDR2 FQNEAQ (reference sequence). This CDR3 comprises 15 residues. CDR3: CASSLIQGSSYEQYF. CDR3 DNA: TGTGCCAGCAGCTTAATACAGGGTAGCTCCTACGAGCAGTACTTC.

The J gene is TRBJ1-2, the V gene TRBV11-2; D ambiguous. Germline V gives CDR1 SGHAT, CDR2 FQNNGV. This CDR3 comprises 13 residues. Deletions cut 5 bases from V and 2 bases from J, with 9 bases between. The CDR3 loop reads CASSIRLNYGYTF. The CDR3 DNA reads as TGTGCCAGCAGCATCAGGTTAAACTATGGCTACACCTTC.

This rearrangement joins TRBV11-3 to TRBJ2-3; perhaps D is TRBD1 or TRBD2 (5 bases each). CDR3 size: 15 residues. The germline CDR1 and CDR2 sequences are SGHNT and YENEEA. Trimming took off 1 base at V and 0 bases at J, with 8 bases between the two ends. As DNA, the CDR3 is TGTGCCAGCAGCTTAGGGGGACCCAGCACAGATACGCAGTATTTT. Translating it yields CASSLGGPSTDTQYF.